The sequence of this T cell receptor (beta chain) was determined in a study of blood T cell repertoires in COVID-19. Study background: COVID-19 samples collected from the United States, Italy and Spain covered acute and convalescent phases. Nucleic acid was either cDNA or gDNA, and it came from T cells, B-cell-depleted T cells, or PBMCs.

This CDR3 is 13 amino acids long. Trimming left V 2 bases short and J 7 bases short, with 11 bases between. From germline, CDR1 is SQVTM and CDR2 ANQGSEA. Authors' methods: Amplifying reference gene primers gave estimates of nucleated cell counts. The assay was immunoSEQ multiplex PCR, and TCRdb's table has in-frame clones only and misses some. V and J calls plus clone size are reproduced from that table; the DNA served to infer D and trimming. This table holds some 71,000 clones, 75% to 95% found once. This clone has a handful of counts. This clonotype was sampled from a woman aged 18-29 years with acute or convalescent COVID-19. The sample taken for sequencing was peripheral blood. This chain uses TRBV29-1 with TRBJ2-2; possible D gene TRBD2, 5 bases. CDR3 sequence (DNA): TGCAGCGTTGAAAAGGCGGGCGGCGGGGAGCTGTTTTTT. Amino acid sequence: CSVEKAGGGELFF.